This T cell receptor (beta chain) originates from a study of T cells expressing NK-cell markers. Study overall: Among eight sequenced donors, seven carried HCMV seropositivity while one was seronegative.

TCRdb reprocessed the 5' RACE reads; each CDR3 protein has one entry and no DNA is given. The sample table includes roughly 300,000 distinct CDR3 sequences. The CDR3 has 16 residues. The germline V gene encodes CDR1 DFQATT and CDR2 SNEGSKA (reference sequence). This TCR was recovered from a woman aged 18-70 years in good health. This rearrangement joins TRBV20-1 to TRBJ2-6; TCRdb indicates TRBD1, and absent DNA this call remains unverified. Sequencing was carried out using blood T cells: a sorted CD56 or NKG2C T cell subset, CD4+ or CD8+ T cells, or bulk PBMC T cells (not recorded which). The CDR3: CSARNGGSSGANVLTF.